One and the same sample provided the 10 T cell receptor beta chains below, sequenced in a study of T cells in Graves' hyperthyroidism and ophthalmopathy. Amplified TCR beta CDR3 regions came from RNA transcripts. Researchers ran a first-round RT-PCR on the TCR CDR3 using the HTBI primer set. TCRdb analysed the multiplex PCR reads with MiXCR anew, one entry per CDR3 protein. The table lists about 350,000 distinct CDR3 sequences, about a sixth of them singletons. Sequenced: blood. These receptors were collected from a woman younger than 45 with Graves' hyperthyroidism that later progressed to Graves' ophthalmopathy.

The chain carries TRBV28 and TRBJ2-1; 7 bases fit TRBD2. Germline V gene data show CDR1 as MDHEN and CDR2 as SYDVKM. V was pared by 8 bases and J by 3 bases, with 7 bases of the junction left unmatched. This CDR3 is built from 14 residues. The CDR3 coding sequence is TGTGCCAGCGGGGCACAGCGGGACTACAATGAGCAGTTCTTC. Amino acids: CASGAQRDYNEQFF.

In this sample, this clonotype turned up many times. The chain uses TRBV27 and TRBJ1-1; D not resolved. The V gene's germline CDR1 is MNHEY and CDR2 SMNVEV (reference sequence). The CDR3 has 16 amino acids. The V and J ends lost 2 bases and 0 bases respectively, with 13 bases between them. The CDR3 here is CASSLDGQRMNTEAFF. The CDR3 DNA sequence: TGTGCCAGCAGTTTAGATGGTCAACGAATGAACACTGAAGCTTTCTTT.

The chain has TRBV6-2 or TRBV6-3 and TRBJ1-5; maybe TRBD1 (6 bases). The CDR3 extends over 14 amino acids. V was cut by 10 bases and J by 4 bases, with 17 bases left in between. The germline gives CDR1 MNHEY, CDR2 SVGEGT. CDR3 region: CATGLRGANQPQHF. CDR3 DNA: TGTGCCACCGGACTCCGGGGGGCAAATCAGCCCCAGCATTTT.

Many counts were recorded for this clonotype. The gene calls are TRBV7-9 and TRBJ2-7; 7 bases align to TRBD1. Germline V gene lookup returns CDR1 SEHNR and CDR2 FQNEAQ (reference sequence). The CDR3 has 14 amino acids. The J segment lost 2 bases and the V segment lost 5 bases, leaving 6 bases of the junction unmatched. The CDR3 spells CASSLIGTAYEQYF. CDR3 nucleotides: TGTGCCAGCAGCCTCATTGGGACAGCCTACGAGCAGTACTTC.

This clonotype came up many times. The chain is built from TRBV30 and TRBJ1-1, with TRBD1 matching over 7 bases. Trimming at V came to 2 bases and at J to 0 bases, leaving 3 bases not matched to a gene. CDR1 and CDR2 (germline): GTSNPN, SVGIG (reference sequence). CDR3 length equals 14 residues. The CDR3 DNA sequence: TGTGCCTGGAGTCAGGGACAGCTGAACACTGAAGCTTTCTTT. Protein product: CAWSQGQLNTEAFF.

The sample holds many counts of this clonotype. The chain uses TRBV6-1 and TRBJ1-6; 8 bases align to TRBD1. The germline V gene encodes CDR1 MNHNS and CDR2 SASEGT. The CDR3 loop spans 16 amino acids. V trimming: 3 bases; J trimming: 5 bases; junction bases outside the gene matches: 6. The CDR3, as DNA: TGTGCCAGCAGTGACCGCGGACAGGGTGATAATTCACCCCTCCACTTT. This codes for CASSDRGQGDNSPLHF.

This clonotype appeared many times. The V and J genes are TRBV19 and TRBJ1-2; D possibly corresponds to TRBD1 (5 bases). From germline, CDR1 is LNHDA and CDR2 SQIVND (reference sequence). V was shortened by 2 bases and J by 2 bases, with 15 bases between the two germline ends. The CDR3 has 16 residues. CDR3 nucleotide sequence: TGTGCCAGTAGTATAAAGAGGACACCCGACAACTATGGCTACACCTTC. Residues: CASSIKRTPDNYGYTF.

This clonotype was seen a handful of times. CDR3 sequence: CASSRDGGYNEQFF. CDR3 bases: TGTGCCAGCAGCCGTGACGGGGGTTACAATGAGCAGTTCTTC. The V call is TRBV14, the J call TRBJ2-1, with D possibly TRBD2 on 6 matching bases. V lost 4 bases, J lost 4 bases, and 11 bases lay in between. The CDR3 contains 14 residues. The V gene's germline CDR1 is SGHDN and CDR2 FVKESK.

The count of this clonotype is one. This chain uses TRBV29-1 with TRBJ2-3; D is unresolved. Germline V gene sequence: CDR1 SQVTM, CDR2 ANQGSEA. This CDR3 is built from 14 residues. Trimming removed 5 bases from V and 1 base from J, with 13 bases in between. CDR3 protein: CSVRLKTGTDTQYF. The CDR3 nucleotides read TGCAGCGTTCGACTGAAGACGGGCACAGATACGCAGTATTTT.

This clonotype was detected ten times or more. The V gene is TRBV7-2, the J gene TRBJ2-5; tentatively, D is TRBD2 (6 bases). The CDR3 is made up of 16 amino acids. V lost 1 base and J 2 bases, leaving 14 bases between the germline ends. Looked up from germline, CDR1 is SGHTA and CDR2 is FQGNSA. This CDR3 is CASSLDASGYQETQYF. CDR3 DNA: TGTGCCAGCAGCTTAGATGCGAGCGGGTATCAAGAGACCCAGTACTTC.